Presented here are 20 T cell receptor beta chains from one specimen sequenced in a study of blood T cell repertoires in COVID-19. The assay was immunoSEQ multiplex PCR, and TCRdb's table has in-frame clones only and misses some. The repertoire holds about 250,000 clones, roughly 90% seen once, with just under 0.8% in the top ten. Sample: peripheral blood. The receptors derive from a woman between 25 and 40 years old with acute or convalescent COVID-19.

This rearrangement joins TRBV7-2 to TRBJ2-7, with 8 bases aligning to TRBD1. V was pared by 5 bases and J by 2 bases, with 11 bases of the junction left unmatched. CDR3 size: 16 residues. The V gene's germline CDR1 is SGHTA and CDR2 FQGNSA. CDR3 sequence (DNA): TGTGCCAGCAGCCCGCAGACAGGGGTGATCCCCTACGAGCAGTACTTC. It translates to CASSPQTGVIPYEQYF.

The chain is built from TRBV4-3 and TRBJ1-2; TRBD1 matches at 7 bases. The ends lost 1 base at V and 4 bases at J; junction bases unmatched: 12. The germline V gene encodes CDR1 LGHNA and CDR2 YSLEER. CDR3 length equals 17 residues. CDR3 sequence (DNA): TGCGCCAGCAGCCAAGTCTTACCAGGGGGTAGAGGCTATGGCTACACCTTC. The encoded protein is CASSQVLPGGRGYGYTF.

This chain links TRBV11-3 with TRBJ2-2; D unclear. Looked up from germline, CDR1 is SGHNT and CDR2 is YENEEA. This CDR3 has 13 amino acids. V lost 4 bases to trimming and J lost 5 bases, with 8 bases between them. The CDR3 DNA reads TGTGCCAGCAGCTATAAGAGGACCGGGGAGCTGTTTTTT. It is translated as CASSYKRTGELFF. The entire variable domain, with the rest obtained from reference TRBV11-3 and TRBJ2-2, is as follows: EAGVVQSPRYKIIEKKQPVAFWCNPISGHNTLYWYLQNLGQGPELLIRYENEEAVDDSQLPKDRFSAERLKGVDSTLKIQPAELGDSAVYLCASSYKRTGELFFGEGSRLTVL.

The chain uses TRBV7-9 and TRBJ1-2; 8 bases match TRBD1. V trimming: 1 base; J trimming: 7 bases; junction bases outside the gene matches: 8. The V gene's germline CDR1 is SEHNR and CDR2 FQNEAQ (reference sequence). CDR3 length: 15 amino acids. The CDR3 DNA reads as TGTGCCAGCAGCTTAGGACAGGGGTTAAAGGGTGGCTACACCTTC. Its translation is CASSLGQGLKGGYTF.

J is TRBJ2-3 and V is TRBV19; TRBD2 matches at 7 bases. The germline V gene encodes CDR1 LNHDA and CDR2 SQIVND (reference sequence). CDR3 length: 13 amino acids. V was clipped by 6 bases and J by 8 bases; unmatched bases: 8. CDR3 sequence: CASRSRLAGTQYF. The CDR3 DNA follows: TGTGCCAGTAGATCCAGACTAGCTGGTACGCAGTATTTT.

The chain has TRBV19 and TRBJ1-5; D call uncertain. The CDR3 is made up of 12 amino acids. With 6 bases removed from V and 3 bases from J, the gap between germline ends came to 6 bases. From germline, CDR1 is LNHDA and CDR2 SQIVND (reference sequence). The CDR3 DNA follows: TGTGCCAGTAGGGGAGTCAATCAGCCCCAGCATTTT. Protein sequence: CASRGVNQPQHF.

V and J are TRBV9 and TRBJ2-3; TRBD2 matches at 14 bases. CDR1 SGDLS and CDR2 YYNGEE come from the germline V gene. CDR3 length: 20 residues. Losses at the gene ends were 0 bases for V and 1 base for J; bases not matched to a gene: 10. The CDR3 here is CASSVARLAGGPVGTDTQYF. The CDR3, as DNA: TGTGCCAGCAGCGTAGCGAGACTAGCGGGAGGGCCCGTTGGCACAGATACGCAGTATTTT.

The chain combines TRBV6-2 or TRBV6-3 with TRBJ2-7, with 8 bases identical to TRBD1. CDR3 length equals 15 residues. Germline CDR1 reads MNHEY; CDR2 reads SVGEGT. The J segment lost 4 bases and the V segment lost 0 bases, leaving 5 bases of the junction unmatched. The CDR3, as DNA: TGTGCCAGCAGTTACTCCTCCCACAGGGGGTACGAGCAGTACTTC. Translated: CASSYSSHRGYEQYF.

This sequence joins TRBV7-9 and TRBJ2-2; D remains ambiguous. In germline, CDR1 is SEHNR, CDR2 FQNEAQ (reference sequence). This CDR3 region has 13 residues. The V end lost 6 bases, the J end lost 3 bases, and 8 bases lay between the germline ends. CDR3 DNA sequence: TGTGCCAGCAGAGCGCGGTACACCGGGGAGCTGTTTTTT. This gives the protein CASRARYTGELFF.

The chain joins TRBV6-2 or TRBV6-3 to TRBJ2-7; 11 nucleotides agree with TRBD2. There are 15 residues in the CDR3. Germline V gives CDR1 MNHEY, CDR2 SVGEGT. The trim removed 6 bases at V and 6 bases at J, leaving 10 bases unmatched. The CDR3 coding sequence is TGTGCCAGCAGCCCCACCGGGGGACTAGCGGTCGAGCAGTACTTC. Translating it yields CASSPTGGLAVEQYF.

The chain couples TRBV6-4 to TRBJ2-1, with TRBD2 matching over 8 bases. This CDR3 region has 15 residues. Losses at the gene ends were 4 bases for V and 0 bases for J; bases not matched to a gene: 2. Germline CDR1 is MRHNA and CDR2 is SNTAGT. In DNA, the CDR3 is TGTGCCAGCAGTGTAACTAGCGGCTCCTACAATGAGCAGTTCTTC. Protein sequence: CASSVTSGSYNEQFF.

The V and J genes are TRBV9 and TRBJ2-7; possible D gene TRBD1, 6 bases. This CDR3 region has 15 residues. V lost 0 bases, J lost 0 bases, and 10 bases lay in between. In germline, CDR1 is SGDLS, CDR2 YYNGEE. The chain's CDR3 is CASSVEQGPSYEQYF. CDR3 bases: TGTGCCAGCAGCGTAGAACAGGGCCCCTCCTACGAGCAGTACTTC.

V usage is TRBV12-5 and J usage is TRBJ2-1; tentative D call: TRBD2 (5 bases). Germline V gives CDR1 LGHNT, CDR2 FRNRAP. Trimming left V 2 bases short and J 4 bases short, with 18 bases between. The CDR3 is 17 residues long. The CDR3 loop is CASGLRAFGERYNEQFF. CDR3 bases: TGTGCTAGTGGTTTGCGTGCCTTTGGGGAGCGGTACAATGAGCAGTTCTTC.

The chain recombines TRBV21-1 with TRBJ2-7; TRBD2 is the table's D call and was not checked against the DNA. TRBV21-1 is given as a pseudogene. CDR3 length equals 14 residues. Written as DNA, the CDR3 is TGTGCCAGCAGCAAAGGTGGCGGGAGCTACGAGCAGTACTTC. Its protein is CASSKGGGSYEQYF.

The chain is built from TRBV18 and TRBJ2-7; 9 bases align to TRBD1. The CDR3 is 15 residues long. V lost 4 bases, J lost 5 bases, and 9 bases stayed unmatched. Germline V gives CDR1 KGHSH, CDR2 LQKENI. CDR3 residues: CASSRPGTGNDEQYF. The CDR3 DNA reads as TGTGCCAGCTCACGCCCCGGGACAGGGAACGACGAGCAGTACTTC.

The chain joins TRBV10-1 to TRBJ2-2; TRBD1 might be the D (5 bases). The CDR3 covers 14 residues. V gave up 2 bases and J gave up 2 bases, with 6 bases separating them. CDR1 WNHNN and CDR2 SYGVQD come from the germline V gene (reference sequence). CDR3 sequence (DNA): TGCGCCAGCAGTGAGGGACACAACACCGGGGAGCTGTTTTTT. Translating gives CASSEGHNTGELFF.

V gene TRBV6-2 or TRBV6-3 combines with J gene TRBJ2-5, with 13 positions matching TRBD2. The CDR3 is 16 residues long. Germline CDR1 and CDR2: MNHEY and SVGEGT. Unmatched junction bases numbered 6, after V lost 6 bases and J lost 2 bases. DNA of the CDR3: TGTGCCAGCAGCCCCCTGGGACTAGCGGGGCAAGAGACCCAGTACTTC. As protein: CASSPLGLAGQETQYF.

This chain uses TRBV10-2 with TRBJ2-1, with 7 bases that match TRBD2. Germline V CDR1 and CDR2: WSHSY, SAAADI. With 6 bases clipped from V and 0 bases from J, the junction kept 2 bases outside the gene matches. The CDR3 covers 14 residues. In nucleotides, the CDR3 is TGCGCCAGCAGGGGCGGGAGCTCCTACAATGAGCAGTTCTTC. As protein: CASRGGSSYNEQFF.

The chain employs TRBV7-9 and TRBJ2-7; possible D gene TRBD2, 6 bases. CDR1 SEHNR and CDR2 FQNEAQ come from the germline V gene (reference sequence). This CDR3 is 15 amino acids long. V gave up 7 bases and J gave up 3 bases, with 19 bases separating them. The CDR3 region is CASTDGGGFDYEQYF. As DNA, the CDR3 is TGTGCCAGCACCGATGGGGGAGGATTCGACTACGAGCAGTACTTC.

The gene calls are TRBV4-1 and TRBJ1-1; the D is unclear. Germline V gives CDR1 MGHRA, CDR2 YSYEKL. Trimming took 1 base from V and 2 from J, leaving 17 bases between them. The CDR3 loop spans 17 amino acids. The CDR3 loop is CASSQGNGRATNTEAFF. The CDR3 nucleotides are TGCGCCAGCAGCCAAGGCAACGGGAGAGCTACCAACACTGAAGCTTTCTTT.